The clone carrying this TCR beta chain has a single count. This sample was included in a study of technical replicates of blood from several donors. The repertoire was sequenced with immunoSEQ multiplex PCR; TCRdb's copy has only in-frame clones and lacks some. In the table there are approximately 74,000 clones, 95% to 98% of which are singletons. This CDR3 is built from 15 residues. CDR1 SSHAT and CDR2 FNYEAQ come from the germline V gene (reference sequence). V was clipped by 3 bases and J by 3 bases; unmatched bases: 4. The rearrangement uses TRBV7-7 and TRBJ2-2; 7 nucleotides align to TRBD2. The material sequenced was T cells isolated from PBMCs. This TCR derives from a human donor in good health. This CDR3 reads CASSLSLAYTGELFF. CDR3 DNA sequence: TGTGCCAGCAGCTTGTCACTAGCGTACACCGGGGAGCTGTTTTTT.